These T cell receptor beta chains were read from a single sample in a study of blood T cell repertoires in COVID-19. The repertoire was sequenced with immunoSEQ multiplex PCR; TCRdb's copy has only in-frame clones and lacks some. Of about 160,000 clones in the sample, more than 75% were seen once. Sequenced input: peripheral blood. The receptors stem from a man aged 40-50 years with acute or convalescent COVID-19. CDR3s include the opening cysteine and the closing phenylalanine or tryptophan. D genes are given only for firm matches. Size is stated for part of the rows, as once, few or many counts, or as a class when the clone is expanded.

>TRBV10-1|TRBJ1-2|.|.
TGCGCCAGCAGTGAGGGGCGCAACTATGGCTACACCTTC
CASSEGRNYGYTF
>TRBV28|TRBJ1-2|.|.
TGTGCCAGCAGTTTTCTCGCCCGCCGAAACCGGGACTCCTCCTCTAACTATGGCTACACCTTC
CASSFLARRNRDSSSNYGYTF
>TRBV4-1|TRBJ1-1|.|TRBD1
TGCGCCAGCAGCCAAGACCCAGGGGACAGGGACACTGAAGCTTTCTTT
CASSQDPGDRDTEAFF
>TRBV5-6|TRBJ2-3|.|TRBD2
TGTGCCAGCAGCCCCGGGACTATCCGTACGCAGTATTTT
CASSPGTIRTQYF
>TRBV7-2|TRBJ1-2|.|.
TGTGCCAGCAGCCCGGGGGAAGGCTACACCTTC
CASSPGEGYTF
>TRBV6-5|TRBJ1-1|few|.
TGTGCCACCACGGGGAACACTGAAGCTTTCTTT
CATTGNTEAFF
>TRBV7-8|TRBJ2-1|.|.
TGTGCCAGCAGCTTACCCGAGAGCTCCTACAATGAGCAGTTCTTC
CASSLPESSYNEQFF
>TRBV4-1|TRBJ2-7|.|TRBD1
TGCGCCAGCAGCCAAGATACAGGGGCCCCCTACGAGCAGTACTTC
CASSQDTGAPYEQYF
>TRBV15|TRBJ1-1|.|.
TGTGCCACCGCAGGGCTGAACACTGAAGCTTTCTTT
CATAGLNTEAFF
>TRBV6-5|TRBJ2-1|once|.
TGTGCCAGCAGTTACATCAGGGGGGCGCGGAATGAGCAGTTCTTC
CASSYIRGARNEQFF
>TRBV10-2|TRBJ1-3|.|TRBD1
TGCGCCAGCAGAGACAGGGACTCTGGAAACACCATATATTTT
CASRDRDSGNTIYF
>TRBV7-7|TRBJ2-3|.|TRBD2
TGTGCTAGCAGCCAAGCGGGGGGCGACACAGATACGCAGTATTTT
CASSQAGGDTDTQYF
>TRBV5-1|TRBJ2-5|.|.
TGCGCCAGCAGCTTGGCCGACGGGGGTGCGGAGACCCAGTACTTC
CASSLADGGAETQYF
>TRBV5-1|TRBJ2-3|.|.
TGCGCCAGCAGCCCCCTCGCGCAGGGGAGCGCAGATACGCAGTATTTT
CASSPLAQGSADTQYF
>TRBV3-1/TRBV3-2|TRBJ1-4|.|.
TGTGCCAGCAGCACCAGGGTTGCAACTAATGAAAAACTGTTTTTT
CASSTRVATNEKLFF
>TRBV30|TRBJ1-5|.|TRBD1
TGTGCCTGGAGTTCAACAGGGGGGAATCAGCCCCAGCATTTT
CAWSSTGGNQPQHF
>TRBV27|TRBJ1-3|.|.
TGTGCCAGCAGCCTGAGTGGACAGTGGGGAAACACCATATATTTT
CASSLSGQWGNTIYF
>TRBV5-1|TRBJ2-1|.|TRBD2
TGCGCCAGCAGCGTATTACTAGCGGGGGGCGTTGAGCAGTTCTTC
CASSVLLAGGVEQFF
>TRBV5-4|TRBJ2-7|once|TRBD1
TGTGCCAGCAGCTTGGCCGGCAGGGGGCTCGACGAGCAGTACTTC
CASSLAGRGLDEQYF
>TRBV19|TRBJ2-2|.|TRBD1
TGTGCCAGTAGAGGCGGGACAGGGGGGTCGTCCAACACCGGGGAGCTGTTTTTT
CASRGGTGGSSNTGELFF
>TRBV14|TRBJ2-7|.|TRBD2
TGTGCCAGCAGACGCGGGGGCTCCTACGAGCAGTACTTC
CASRRGGSYEQYF
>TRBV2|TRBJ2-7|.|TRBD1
TGTGCCAGCAGTGGTCTTATCCAGGGACAGCTCTACGAGCAGTACTTC
CASSGLIQGQLYEQYF
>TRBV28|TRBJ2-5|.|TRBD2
TGTGCCAGCAGTTTTTCCCTGGGACTAGCGGGGTTGGAGACCCAGTACTTC
CASSFSLGLAGLETQYF
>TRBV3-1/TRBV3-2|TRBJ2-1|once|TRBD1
TGTGCCAGCAGCCGCGGACAGGGGGCTTACAATGAGCAGTTCTTC
CASSRGQGAYNEQFF
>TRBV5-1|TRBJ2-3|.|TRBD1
TGCGCCAGCAGCTTTCAAGGACAGGGGACAGATACGCAGTATTTT
CASSFQGQGTDTQYF
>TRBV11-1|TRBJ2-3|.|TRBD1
TGTGCCAGCAGCGCCCGGGACAGGGGAAGGACAGATACGCAGTATTTT
CASSARDRGRTDTQYF
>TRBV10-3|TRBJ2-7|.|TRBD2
TGTGCCATCAGTCAACCGGGACTAGTGAACGAGCAGTACTTC
CAISQPGLVNEQYF
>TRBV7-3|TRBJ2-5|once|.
TGTGCCAGCAGCTTGGGAGTACAGGAGACCCAGTACTTC
CASSLGVQETQYF
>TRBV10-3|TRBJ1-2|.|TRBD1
TGTGCCATCAGTGAGCCCGCGGGACAGAGTAACTATGGCTACACCTTC
CAISEPAGQSNYGYTF
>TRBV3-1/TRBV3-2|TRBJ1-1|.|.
TGTGCCAGCAGCCCGCTTGGCAGGGAAGCTTTCTTT
CASSPLGREAFF
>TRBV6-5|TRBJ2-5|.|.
TGTGCCAGCAGTTACTCATGGTCGAGGGGGTCAGAGACCCAGTACTTC
CASSYSWSRGSETQYF
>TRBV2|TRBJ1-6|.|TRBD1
TGTGCCAGCAGGGGGACAGGGGACAATTCACCCCTCCACTTT
CASRGTGDNSPLHF
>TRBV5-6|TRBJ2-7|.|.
TGTGCCAGCAGCTTGAATACTCAAGGAGGCTACAACGCCCCCTACGAGCAGTACTTC
CASSLNTQGGYNAPYEQYF